This is a list of T cell receptor beta chains from one sample in a study of shared clonotypes between healthy human individuals. Clones were sequenced by immunoSEQ multiplex PCR, and TCRdb holds only the in-frame ones, with some missing. The data contain about 500,000 clones, roughly 80% of them singletons. Sequenced: PBMCs. The receptors were gathered from a woman between 40 and 50 years old in good health. Some clones in this sample may be carry-over from other donors' samples. Both conserved end residues are trimmed from each CDR3. D genes are given only for firm matches. Not every row has a clone size; where given, it reads once, few, many or a size class.

v_gene	j_gene	abundance	d_gene	CDR3aa
TRBV15	TRBJ2-3	.	.	ATSRDRGGTQY
TRBV30	TRBJ1-4	.	.	AWSVGSTTNEKLF
TRBV18	TRBJ2-7	once	TRBD1	ASSPPGTGAYEQY
TRBV7-9	TRBJ2-1	.	.	ASSLARLNEQF
TRBV11-3	TRBJ2-5	.	.	ASSNPGPGIAETQY
TRBV6-1	TRBJ1-5	.	.	ASSEHQPQH
TRBV7-9	TRBJ1-1	.	.	ASSPGHRTPEAF
TRBV6-4	TRBJ1-1	.	.	ASRYRAGTEAF
TRBV28	TRBJ2-3	.	.	ASSSHGYRVSYTDTQY
TRBV6-6	TRBJ1-1	.	.	ASSFGTEAF
TRBV28	TRBJ2-3	few	.	ATSGKFFGSNQADTQY
TRBV21-1	TRBJ2-7	.	.	ASSKAREETYEQY
TRBV6-1	TRBJ2-7	.	TRBD2	ASSEGTSIYEQY
TRBV7-9	TRBJ2-7	.	.	ASSPTRSRTYEQY
TRBV2	TRBJ1-1	.	.	ASSESRDTEAF
TRBV27	TRBJ2-7	once	TRBD2	ASSGGPSSYEQY
TRBV25-1	TRBJ1-5	.	TRBD1	ASSEYTGDGNQPQH
TRBV6-5	TRBJ2-7	.	.	ASSPLGFYEQY
TRBV9	TRBJ2-7	.	.	ASSVLGESYEQY
TRBV29-1	TRBJ1-2	.	.	SVGGQGINYGYT
TRBV27	TRBJ2-5	.	TRBD1	ASSSPQTGGGETQY
TRBV6-6	TRBJ2-7	.	.	ASSSYLDEQY
TRBV7-2	TRBJ2-7	.	.	ASTRPSIYEQY
TRBV2	TRBJ2-1	.	TRBD2	ASRLARLAGVDEQF
TRBV7-3	TRBJ2-3	.	TRBD1	ASSGPTGGTDTQY
TRBV27	TRBJ2-7	.	TRBD2	ASSPRREDYEQY
TRBV7-9	TRBJ1-2	.	.	ASSLGGGGYT
TRBV19	TRBJ1-5	.	.	ASRPTGGQVQPQH
TRBV7-3	TRBJ2-1	.	TRBD2	ASSPTSGRDNEQF
TRBV5-1	TRBJ2-3	.	TRBD2	ASSSLAGNTDTQY
TRBV9	TRBJ1-2	.	.	ASSEGLGNYGYT
TRBV25-1	TRBJ1-1	.	TRBD1	ASSISDRANTEAF
TRBV28	TRBJ2-2	few	TRBD2	ASSSPSGAGGSGELF
TRBV7-2	TRBJ2-7	.	.	ASSLNQGYEQY
TRBV7-6	TRBJ2-3	once	.	ASSTGPNTDTQY
TRBV5-8	TRBJ2-1	.	TRBD1	ASSTIGQGAHEQF
TRBV9	TRBJ2-3	.	TRBD2	ASSGATSADTQY
TRBV5-1	TRBJ2-6	.	.	ASSPRVSGANVLT
TRBV14	TRBJ2-3	.	.	ASSQDKRPTWVQY
TRBV5-4	TRBJ2-3	once	.	ASSFFEKRTDTQY
TRBV6-4	TRBJ2-2	many	TRBD2	ASSDGLAGLTGELF
TRBV29-1	TRBJ2-5	few	.	SVEVAAGKEETQY
TRBV5-1	TRBJ1-1	.	.	ASKWSGQNTEAF
TRBV6-6	TRBJ2-7	.	.	ASSRSESSSYEQY
TRBV7-2	TRBJ2-7	.	.	ASSLFGATYEQY
TRBV25-1	TRBJ2-5	.	.	ASSARVSQGETQY
TRBV5-1	TRBJ2-2	many	TRBD2	ASSQTSLGTGELF
TRBV9	TRBJ2-4	few	.	ANSESPRDPIQY
TRBV7-2	TRBJ1-5	.	TRBD1	ASSSGTGERNQPQH
TRBV5-6	TRBJ2-1	.	.	ASSLSARPGGEQF
TRBV6-1	TRBJ2-5	.	TRBD1	ASTSGQGEADVQY
TRBV5-1	TRBJ2-1	.	TRBD2	ASSRRTSGRGNEQF
TRBV19	TRBJ1-1	.	TRBD1	ASRPDRSSNTEAF
TRBV15	TRBJ2-1	.	.	ATSRDPDVGGEQF
TRBV28	TRBJ2-7	few	.	ASPPTRYTLLYEQY
TRBV4-3	TRBJ1-3	.	.	ASSSGKGGNTIY
TRBV29-1	TRBJ2-4	few	TRBD2	SVEDGLAENIQY